This is a list of T cell receptor beta chains from one sample in a study of Graves' ophthalmopathy and Graves' hyperthyroidism. Each CDR3 protein is one row after TCRdb ran MiXCR on the multiplex PCR reads. The sample includes approximately 700,000 distinct CDR3 sequences, about 44% of them seen just once. Sequenced input: peripheral blood. The receptor set was obtained from an adult man with Graves' ophthalmopathy. The conserved cysteine and the conserved F or W are not part of the CDR3 here. Clone size appears in some rows only: once, few, many, or a class for an expanded clone.

j_call clone_size v_call cdr3_aa
TRBJ2-7 . TRBV15 ATSSFGGAYEQY
TRBJ2-7 . TRBV11-2 ASSDAPGQGSYEQY
TRBJ2-7 many TRBV29-1 SVQTGSSGEQY
TRBJ2-3 . TRBV20-1 SAPMSGSGY
TRBJ2-3 . TRBV5-1 ASSKGGTGEQDTQY
TRBJ2-5 few TRBV20-1 SARDRLAGTVETQY
TRBJ2-2 . TRBV27 ASSYLAGPDTGELV
TRBJ1-4 . TRBV25-1 ASSQGRTGRNEKLF
TRBJ2-7 . TRBV9 ASSPTGQGAYEQY
TRBJ1-4 few TRBV4-1 ASSPQWDRRNEKLF
TRBJ1-2 many TRBV9 ASSPRGDRDYGYT
TRBJ1-2 . TRBV2 ASTPGTGILYGYT
TRBJ1-1 . TRBV7-9 ASSSMGGWTEAF
TRBJ2-2 . TRBV19 ASSMTSGSEGELF
TRBJ2-6 . TRBV15 ATSSEAGANVLT
TRBJ2-7 many TRBV29-1 SVALADRESGEQY
TRBJ2-7 many TRBV2 ASRRDMSSYEQY
TRBJ1-6 . TRBV25-1 ASSPRDSYPH
TRBJ2-1 few TRBV7-2 ASSLALAGVNEQF
. . TRBV10-3 AISTTGNEQF
TRBJ2-2 few TRBV7-2 ASSQQKQDMVHTGELF
TRBJ1-2 . TRBV6-6 ASGHTRGNYGYT
TRBJ2-5 few TRBV5-6 ASSLAPVGETQY
TRBJ2-5 few TRBV3-1 ASSQETEETQY
TRBJ1-3 many TRBV7-6 ASSLQVGAGNTIY
TRBJ2-2 . TRBV25-1 ACRGGQETGELF
TRBJ1-5 . TRBV5-1 ASSHRSGDQPQH
TRBJ2-7 . TRBV20-1 SAGGLAYSYEQY
TRBJ1-3 . TRBV29-1 SVDSQSGNTIY
TRBJ1-2 many TRBV7-9 ASSLELLGGYT
TRBJ1-6 few TRBV30 AWSGTSSPLH